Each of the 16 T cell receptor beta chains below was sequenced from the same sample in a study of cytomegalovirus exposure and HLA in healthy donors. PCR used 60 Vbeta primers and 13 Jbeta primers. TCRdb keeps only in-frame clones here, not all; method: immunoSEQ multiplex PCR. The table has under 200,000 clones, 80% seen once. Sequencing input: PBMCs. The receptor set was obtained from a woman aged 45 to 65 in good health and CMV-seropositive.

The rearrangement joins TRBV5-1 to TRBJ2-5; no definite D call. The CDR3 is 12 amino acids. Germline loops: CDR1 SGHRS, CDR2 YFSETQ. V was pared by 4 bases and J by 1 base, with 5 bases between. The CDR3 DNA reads TGCGCCAGCAGCCCAGGCCAAGAGACCCAGTACTTC. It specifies CASSPGQETQYF.

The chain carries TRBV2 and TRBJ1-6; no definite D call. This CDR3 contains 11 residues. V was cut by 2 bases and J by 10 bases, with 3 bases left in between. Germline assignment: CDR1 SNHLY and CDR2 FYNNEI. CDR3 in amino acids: CASSESSPLHF. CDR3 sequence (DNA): TGTGCCAGCAGTGAATCGTCACCCCTCCACTTT.

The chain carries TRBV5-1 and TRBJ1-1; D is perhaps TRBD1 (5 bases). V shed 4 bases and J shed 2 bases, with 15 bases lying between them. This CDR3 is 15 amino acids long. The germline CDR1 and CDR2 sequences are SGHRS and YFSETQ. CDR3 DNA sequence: TGCGCCAGCAGCCTGGGGCGGGGGGAAAACACTGAAGCTTTCTTT. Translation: CASSLGRGENTEAFF.

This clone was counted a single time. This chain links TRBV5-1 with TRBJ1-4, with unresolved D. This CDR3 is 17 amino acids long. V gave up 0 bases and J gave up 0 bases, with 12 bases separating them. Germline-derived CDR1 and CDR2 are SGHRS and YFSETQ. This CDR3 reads CASSLEMPGATNEKLFF. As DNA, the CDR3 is TGCGCCAGCAGCTTGGAGATGCCCGGGGCAACTAATGAAAAACTGTTTTTT.

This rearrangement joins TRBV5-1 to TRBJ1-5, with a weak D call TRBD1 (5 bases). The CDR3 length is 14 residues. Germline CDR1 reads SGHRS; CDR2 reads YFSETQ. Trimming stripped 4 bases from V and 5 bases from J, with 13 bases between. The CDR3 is CASSPAGGDQPQHF. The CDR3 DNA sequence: TGCGCCAGCAGCCCGGCCGGGGGGGATCAGCCCCAGCATTTT.

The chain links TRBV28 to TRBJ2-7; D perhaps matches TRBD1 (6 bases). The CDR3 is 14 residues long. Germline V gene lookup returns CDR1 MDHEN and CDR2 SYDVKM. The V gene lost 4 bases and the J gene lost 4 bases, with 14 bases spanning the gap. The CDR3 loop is CASSSGAGVYEQYF. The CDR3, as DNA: TGTGCCAGCAGTTCGGGCGCAGGGGTATACGAGCAGTACTTC.

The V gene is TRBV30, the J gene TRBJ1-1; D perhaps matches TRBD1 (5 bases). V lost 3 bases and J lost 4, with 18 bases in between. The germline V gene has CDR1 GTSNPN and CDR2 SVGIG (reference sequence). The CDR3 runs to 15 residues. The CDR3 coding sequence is TGTGCCTGGAGCCCAGGGAGGGTGGGGAGCACTGAAGCTTTCTTT. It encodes CAWSPGRVGSTEAFF.

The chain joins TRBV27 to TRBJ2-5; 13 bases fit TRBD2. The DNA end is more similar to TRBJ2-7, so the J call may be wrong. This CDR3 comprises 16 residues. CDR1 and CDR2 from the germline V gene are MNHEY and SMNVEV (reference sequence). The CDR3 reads CASSIQGTSGIYEQYF. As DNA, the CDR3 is TGTGCCAGCAGTATTCAGGGGACTAGCGGGATCTACGAGCAGTACTTC.

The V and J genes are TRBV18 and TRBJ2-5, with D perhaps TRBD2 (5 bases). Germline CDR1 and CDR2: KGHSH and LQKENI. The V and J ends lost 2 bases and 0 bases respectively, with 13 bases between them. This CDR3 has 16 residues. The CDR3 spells CASSPTAALYQETQYF. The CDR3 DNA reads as TGTGCCAGCTCACCAACAGCGGCCTTGTACCAAGAGACCCAGTACTTC.

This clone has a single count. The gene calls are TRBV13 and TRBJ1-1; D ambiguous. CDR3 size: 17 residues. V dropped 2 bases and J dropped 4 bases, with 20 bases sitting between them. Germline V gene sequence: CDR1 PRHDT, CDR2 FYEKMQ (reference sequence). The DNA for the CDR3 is TGTGCCAGCAGCTTAATCACTGCGCCCGCTACGGGCACTGAAGCTTTCTTT. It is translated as CASSLITAPATGTEAFF.

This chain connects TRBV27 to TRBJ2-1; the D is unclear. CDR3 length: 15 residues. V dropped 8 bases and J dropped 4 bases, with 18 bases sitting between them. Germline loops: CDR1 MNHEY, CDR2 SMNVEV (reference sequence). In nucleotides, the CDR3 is TGTGCCAGCCAACGTCTCCACAGCCCTTACAATGAGCAGTTCTTC. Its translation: CASQRLHSPYNEQFF.

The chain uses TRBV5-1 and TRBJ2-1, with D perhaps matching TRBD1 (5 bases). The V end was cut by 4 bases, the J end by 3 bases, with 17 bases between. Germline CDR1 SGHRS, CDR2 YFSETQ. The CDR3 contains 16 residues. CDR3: CASSRDSYAVYNEQFF. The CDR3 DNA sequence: TGCGCCAGCAGCCGTGACAGTTACGCGGTCTACAATGAGCAGTTCTTC.

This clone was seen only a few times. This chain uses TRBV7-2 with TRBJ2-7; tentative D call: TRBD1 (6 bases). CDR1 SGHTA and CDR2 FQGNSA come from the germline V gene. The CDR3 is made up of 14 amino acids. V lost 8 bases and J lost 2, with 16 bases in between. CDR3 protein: CASRRTAVPYEQYF. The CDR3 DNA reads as TGTGCCAGCCGCCGGACAGCAGTCCCCTACGAGCAGTACTTC. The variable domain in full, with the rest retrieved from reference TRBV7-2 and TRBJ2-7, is GAGVSQSPSNKVTEKGKDVELRCDPISGHTALYWYRQSLGQGLEFLIYFQGNSAPDKSGLPSDRFSAERTGGSVSTLTIQRTQQEDSAVYLCASRRTAVPYEQYFGPGTRLTVT.

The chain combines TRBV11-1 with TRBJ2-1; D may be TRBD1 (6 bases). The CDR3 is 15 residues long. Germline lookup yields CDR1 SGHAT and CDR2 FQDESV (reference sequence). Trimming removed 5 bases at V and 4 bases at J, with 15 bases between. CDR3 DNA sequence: TGTGCCAGCAGCCCTGATGCTACAGGGTACAATGAGCAGTTCTTC. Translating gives CASSPDATGYNEQFF.

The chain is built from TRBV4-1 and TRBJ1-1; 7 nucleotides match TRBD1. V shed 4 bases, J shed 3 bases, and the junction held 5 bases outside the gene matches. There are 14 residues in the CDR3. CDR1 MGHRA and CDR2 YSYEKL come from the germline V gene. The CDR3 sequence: CASSLITGDTEAFF. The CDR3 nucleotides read TGCGCCAGCAGCCTCATCACAGGGGACACTGAAGCTTTCTTT.

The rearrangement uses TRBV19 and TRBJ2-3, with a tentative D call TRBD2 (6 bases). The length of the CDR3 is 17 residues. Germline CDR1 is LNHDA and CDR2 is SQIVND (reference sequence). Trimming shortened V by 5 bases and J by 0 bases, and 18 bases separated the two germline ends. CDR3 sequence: CASSPFGAGSSTDTQYF. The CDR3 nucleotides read TGTGCCAGTAGTCCCTTCGGGGCGGGGTCGAGCACAGATACGCAGTATTTT.